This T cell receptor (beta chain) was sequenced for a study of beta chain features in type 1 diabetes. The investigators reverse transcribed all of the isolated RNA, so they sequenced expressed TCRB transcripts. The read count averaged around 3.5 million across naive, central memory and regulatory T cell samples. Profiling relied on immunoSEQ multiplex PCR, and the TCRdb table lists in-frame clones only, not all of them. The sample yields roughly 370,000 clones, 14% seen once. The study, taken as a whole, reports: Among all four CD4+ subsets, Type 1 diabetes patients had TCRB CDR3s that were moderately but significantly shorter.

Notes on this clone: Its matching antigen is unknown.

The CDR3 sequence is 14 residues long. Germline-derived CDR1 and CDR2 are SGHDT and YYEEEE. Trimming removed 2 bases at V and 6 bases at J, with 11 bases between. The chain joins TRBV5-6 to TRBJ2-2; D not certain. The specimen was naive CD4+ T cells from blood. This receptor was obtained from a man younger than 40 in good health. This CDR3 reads CASSFTLPPGELFF. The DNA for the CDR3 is TGTGCCAGCAGCTTCACACTACCCCCCGGGGAGCTGTTTTTT.